This entry features one TCR beta chain sequence. The repertoire was sequenced with immunoSEQ multiplex PCR; TCRdb's copy has only in-frame clones and lacks some. The data hold around 400,000 clones, with approximately 90% observed a single time. The source of the sample is a study of cytomegalovirus exposure and HLA in healthy donors. Study-level background: A subsequent analysis stated that the roughly 130 validation repertoires were run on the same platform as the roughly 670 first-cohort repertoires.

The source material was PBMCs. The clonotype originates from a woman younger than 35 in good health and CMV-seronegative.

The CDR3 DNA reads as TGTGCCAGCAGCTTAGCGGGGGGTTACAATGAGCAGTTCTTC. It translates to CASSLAGGYNEQFF. The chain uses TRBV11-2 and TRBJ2-1, with TRBD2 matching over 7 bases. The CDR3 runs 14 residues. V gave up 1 base and J gave up 4 bases; unmatched junction bases: 1. CDR1 SGHAT and CDR2 FQNNGV come from the germline V gene.